A single sample gave rise to the 20 T cell receptor beta chains below, sequenced in a study of cytomegalovirus exposure and HLA in healthy donors. The study ran its PCR with 60 Vbeta and 13 Jbeta primers. Profiled with immunoSEQ multiplex PCR; TCRdb holds only in-frame clones, not every one. The table records approximately 130,000 clones, 70% to 85% of them present only once. The sequenced material came from PBMCs. Receptors originate from a boy aged 2 to 10 in good health and CMV-seronegative.

About this clone itself: Within the sample, other DNA sequences also encode this same CDR3. This sequence joins TRBV5-4 and TRBJ2-1; TRBD1 is a possible D gene (5 bases). The CDR3 is made up of 15 amino acids. Germline assignment: CDR1 SGHNT and CDR2 YYREEE (reference sequence). V lost 1 base, J lost 1 base, and 9 bases lay in between. CDR3 in DNA: TGTGCCAGCAGCTTGAGACAGACGTCCTACAATGAGCAGTTCTTC. This codes for CASSLRQTSYNEQFF.

This clone occurred a few times. The chain is built from TRBV4-2 and TRBJ2-7, with D perhaps matching TRBD1 (5 bases). Germline V gives CDR1 LGHNA, CDR2 YNFKEQ. This CDR3 comprises 14 residues. V lost 3 bases and J lost 2, with 11 bases in between. In DNA, the CDR3 is TGTGCCAGCAGCCACCCCAGGGAACCCTACGAGCAGTACTTC. Its translation is CASSHPREPYEQYF.

The chain combines TRBV19 with TRBJ2-1, with 9 bases fitting TRBD2. V lost 6 bases and J lost 6; bases outside the gene matches: 12. CDR3 length: 16 residues. The germline V gene has CDR1 LNHDA and CDR2 SQIVND (reference sequence). The CDR3 DNA is TGTGCCAGTAGGGAAGCGGGAGGCCCATGGGGCAATGAGCAGTTCTTC. Translated: CASREAGGPWGNEQFF.

V usage is TRBV6-6 and J usage is TRBJ2-2; the D gene is possibly TRBD1 (6 bases). This CDR3 comprises 12 residues. Deletions cut 7 bases from V and 5 bases from J, with 8 bases between. Germline V lookup: CDR1 MNHNY, CDR2 SVGAGI (reference sequence). As DNA, the CDR3 is TGTGCCAGCATCACAGGGACCGGGGAGCTGTTTTTT. This codes for CASITGTGELFF.

The chain employs TRBV19 and TRBJ1-2; D is perhaps TRBD1 (5 bases). The V end was cut by 8 bases, the J end by 0 bases, with 7 bases between. The CDR3 covers 12 residues. Germline V lookup: CDR1 LNHDA, CDR2 SQIVND (reference sequence). The CDR3 protein is CASRGSNYGYTF. CDR3 in DNA: TGTGCCAGTCGGGGGTCTAACTATGGCTACACCTTC.

CDR3: CASSFQGTDEQFF. The CDR3 coding sequence is TGCGCCAGCAGCTTTCAGGGGACGGATGAGCAGTTCTTC. This sequence joins TRBV5-1 and TRBJ2-1; D is possibly TRBD1 (6 bases). Between the trimmed V and J ends, which lost 2 bases and 8 bases, there was a span of 11 bases. Germline-derived CDR1 and CDR2 are SGHRS and YFSETQ. This CDR3 comprises 13 residues.

This clone was picked up a small number of times. The rearrangement links TRBV6-5 to TRBJ2-3; 10 bases align to TRBD2. The trim removed 6 bases at V and 1 base at J, leaving 4 bases unmatched. The germline V gene has CDR1 MNHEY and CDR2 SVGAGI. The CDR3 totals 15 residues. The CDR3 reads CASSLTSGGTDTQYF. The CDR3 nucleotides read TGTGCCAGCAGCCTAACTAGCGGGGGCACAGATACGCAGTATTTT.

The V gene is TRBV5-4, the J gene TRBJ1-3; unclear D gene. The length of the CDR3 is 17 residues. The V end lost 4 bases, the J end lost 0 bases, and 17 bases lay between the germline ends. CDR1 and CDR2 from the germline V gene are SGHNT and YYREEE (reference sequence). Here the CDR3 DNA reads TGTGCCAGCAGCCCCTTCGAGGTAGACGCCTCTGGAAACACCATATATTTT. It yields the protein CASSPFEVDASGNTIYF.

The rearrangement uses TRBV2 and TRBJ2-5; D is undetermined. The CDR3 is 13 amino acids. The germline V and J ends were trimmed by 11 bases and 5 bases, with 18 bases remaining between them. Germline values: CDR1 SNHLY, CDR2 FYNNEI. The CDR3 DNA reads as TGTGCCTCCGAAACAGAGATATTGGAGACCCAGTACTTC. It specifies CASETEILETQYF.

This clone was seen only a few times. The chain joins TRBV7-9 to TRBJ2-4; unclear D gene. Germline CDR1 and CDR2: SEHNR and FQNEAQ (reference sequence). The ends were cut back, 2 bases at V and 12 bases at J, with 17 bases in the middle. This CDR3 comprises 14 residues. DNA for the CDR3: TGTGCCAGCAGCTTAAGCTCATTTGCCGCCCATCAGTACTTC. The encoded protein is CASSLSSFAAHQYF.

The chain recombines TRBV6-5 with TRBJ2-3; 10 nucleotides align to TRBD2. V lost 5 bases, J lost 6 bases, and 8 bases stayed unmatched. The CDR3 runs to 15 residues. CDR1 and CDR2 from the germline V gene are MNHEY and SVGAGI. The CDR3 coding sequence is TGTGCCAGCAGTCCGGAAGCGGGAGGGCCGGATACGCAGTATTTT. The encoded protein is CASSPEAGGPDTQYF.

The CDR3, as DNA: TGTGCCAGCAGCTTAGTCGTTAATGAGCAGTTCTTC. Protein sequence: CASSLVVNEQFF. V and J are TRBV7-2 and TRBJ2-1; D not certain. The germline V gene encodes CDR1 SGHTA and CDR2 FQGNSA. The CDR3 totals 12 residues. V dropped 1 base and J dropped 7 bases, with 5 bases sitting between them.

The chain combines TRBV4-1 with TRBJ1-1, with D perhaps matching TRBD1 (5 bases). CDR1 and CDR2 from the germline V gene are MGHRA and YSYEKL. This CDR3 spans 13 amino acids. The V end lost 6 bases, the J end lost 4 bases, and 12 bases lay between the germline ends. CDR3 protein: CASRDITSTEAFF. The CDR3 bases are TGCGCCAGCAGGGACATAACCAGCACTGAAGCTTTCTTT.

This chain joins TRBV6-5 and TRBJ2-5, with D possibly matching TRBD1 (6 bases). This CDR3 region has 14 residues. V lost 6 bases and J lost 1, with 12 bases in between. Germline CDR1 and CDR2: MNHEY and SVGAGI. This CDR3 is CASSHGQLQETQYF. As DNA, the CDR3 is TGTGCCAGCAGCCACGGACAGCTCCAAGAGACCCAGTACTTC.

This chain links TRBV11-3 with TRBJ2-7; TRBD2 aligns across 12 bases. V lost 0 bases, J lost 1 base, and 4 bases stayed unmatched. From germline, CDR1 is SGHNT and CDR2 YENEEA. The CDR3 runs 17 residues. CDR3 residues: CASSLDPGTSGSYEQYV. The CDR3 coding sequence is TGTGCCAGCAGCTTAGATCCCGGGACTAGCGGGTCCTACGAGCAGTACGTC.

The rearrangement joins TRBV5-1 to TRBJ1-5; D may be TRBD1 (6 bases). V lost 0 bases to trimming and J lost 1 base, with 11 bases between them. The V gene's germline CDR1 is SGHRS and CDR2 YFSETQ. The CDR3 loop spans 16 amino acids. CDR3: CASSLVPGASNQPQHF. The CDR3 nucleotides read TGCGCCAGCAGCTTGGTTCCAGGGGCCAGCAATCAGCCCCAGCATTTT.

The V and J genes are TRBV4-3 and TRBJ2-5; no firm D call. The end of the DNA is better explained by TRBJ2-7, so the J call may be wrong. CDR1 LGHNA and CDR2 YSLEER come from the germline V gene. The CDR3 length is 14 residues. CDR3 residues: CASSQGPIHYEQYF. The CDR3, as DNA: TGCGCCAGCAGCCAGGGTCCAATTCACTACGAGCAGTACTTC.

The chain is built from TRBV5-4 and TRBJ2-5, with D maybe TRBD2 (5 bases). V was shortened by 5 bases and J by 2 bases, with 22 bases between the two germline ends. Germline V CDR1 and CDR2: SGHNT, YYREEE (reference sequence). The CDR3 covers 17 residues. In DNA form, the CDR3 reads TGTGCCAGCAGTTTTGACTCGTTAGCGACAAAGCAAGAGACCCAGTACTTC. The encoded protein is CASSFDSLATKQETQYF. Complete variable domain (other parts from reference TRBV5-4 and TRBJ2-5): ETGVTQSPTHLIKTRGQQVTLRCSSQSGHNTVSWYQQALGQGPQFIFQYYREEENGRGNFPPRFSGLQFPNYSSELNVNALELDDSALYLCASSFDSLATKQETQYFGPGTRLLVL.

J is TRBJ2-2 and V is TRBV27, with 7 bases identical to TRBD1. CDR3 length equals 16 residues. Germline CDR1 is MNHEY and CDR2 is SMNVEV (reference sequence). Trimming cost V 3 bases and J 1 base; bases outside gene matches: 5. The CDR3 protein is CASSLVGTVNTGELFF. The CDR3 DNA sequence: TGTGCCAGCAGTTTGGTTGGGACAGTGAACACCGGGGAGCTGTTTTTT.

The gene calls are TRBV5-6 and TRBJ1-2, with 7 positions matching TRBD1. The CDR3 totals 14 residues. V shed 1 base and J 8 bases; nucleotides not matched to a gene: 8. Per germline, CDR1 SGHDT and CDR2 YYEEEE. The CDR3 loop is CASSLTGTEGGYTF. In DNA, the CDR3 is TGTGCCAGCAGCTTGACCGGGACAGAGGGAGGCTACACCTTC.